This T cell receptor (beta chain) was found in a study of blood T cells in healthy people across ages. Whole-study findings and limits: Higher diversity, along with more naive CD4+ cells, distinguished long-lived donors from aged donors.

Germline CDR1 reads MNHEY; CDR2 reads SMNVEV (reference sequence). CDR3 length: 12 amino acids. Worth noting for this clonotype: As yet, its antigen is unknown. Its ends do not fully match the called genes, so a read error is possible.

The second PCR ran roughly 6 to 11 cycles with a sample-barcoded 5' primer and J-beta primers. Each CDR3 protein gets one entry after TCRdb re-called the 5' RACE reads with MiXCR. The sample records roughly 730,000 distinct CDR3 sequences, 45% to 70% being singletons. The V call is TRBV27, the J call TRBJ2-5; D is unclear. Sequencing used blood. This clonotype was sampled from a man aged 40-49 years in good health. CDR3 bases: TGTGCCAGCAGTATCAACCAAGAGACCCGGTACTTC. It encodes CASSINQETRYF.